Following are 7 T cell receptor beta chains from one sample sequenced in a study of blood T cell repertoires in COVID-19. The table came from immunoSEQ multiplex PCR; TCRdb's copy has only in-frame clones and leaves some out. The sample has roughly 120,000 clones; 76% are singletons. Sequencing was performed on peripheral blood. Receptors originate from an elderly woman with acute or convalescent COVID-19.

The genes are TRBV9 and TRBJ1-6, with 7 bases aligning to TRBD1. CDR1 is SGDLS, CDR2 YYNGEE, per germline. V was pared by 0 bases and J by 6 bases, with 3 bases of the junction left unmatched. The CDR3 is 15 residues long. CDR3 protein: CASSVGNRGNSPLHF. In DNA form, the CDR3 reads TGTGCCAGCAGCGTAGGGAACAGGGGTAATTCACCCCTCCACTTT. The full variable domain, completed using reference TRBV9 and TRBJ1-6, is DSGVTQTPKHLITATGQRVTLRCSPRSGDLSVYWYQQSLDQGLQFLIQYYNGEERAKGNILERFSAQQFPDLHSELNLSSLELGDSALYFCASSVGNRGNSPLHFGNGTRLTVT.

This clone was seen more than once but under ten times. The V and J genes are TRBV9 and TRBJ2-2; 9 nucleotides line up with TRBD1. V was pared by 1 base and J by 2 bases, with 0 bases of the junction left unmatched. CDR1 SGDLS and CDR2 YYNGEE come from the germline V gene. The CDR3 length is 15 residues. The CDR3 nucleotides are TGTGCCAGCAGCGTAACAGGGGGCAACACCGGGGAGCTGTTTTTT. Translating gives CASSVTGGNTGELFF.

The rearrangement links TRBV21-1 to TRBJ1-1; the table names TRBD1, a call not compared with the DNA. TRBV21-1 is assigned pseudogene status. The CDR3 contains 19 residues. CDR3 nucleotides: TGTGCCAGCAGCAAAGCGCTAACAGGTTTACAACCTATGAACACTGAAGCTTTCTTT. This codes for CASSKALTGLQPMNTEAFF.

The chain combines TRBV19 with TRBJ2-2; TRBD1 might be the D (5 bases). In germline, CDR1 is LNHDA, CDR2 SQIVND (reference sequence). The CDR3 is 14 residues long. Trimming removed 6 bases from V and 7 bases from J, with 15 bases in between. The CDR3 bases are TGTGCCAGTAGAGCAGGGATAATCCACGGGGAGCTGTTTTTT. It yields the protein CASRAGIIHGELFF.

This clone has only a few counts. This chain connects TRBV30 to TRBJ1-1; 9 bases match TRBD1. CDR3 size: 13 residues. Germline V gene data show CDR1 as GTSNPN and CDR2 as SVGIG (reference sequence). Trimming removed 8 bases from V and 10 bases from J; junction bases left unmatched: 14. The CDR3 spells CAGRDRVFSGAFF. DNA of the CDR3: TGTGCCGGCCGGGACAGGGTCTTCTCGGGAGCTTTCTTT.

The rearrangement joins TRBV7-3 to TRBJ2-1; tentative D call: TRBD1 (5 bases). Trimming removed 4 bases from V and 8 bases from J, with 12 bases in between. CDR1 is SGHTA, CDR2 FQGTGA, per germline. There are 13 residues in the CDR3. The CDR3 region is CASSSPGFDEQFF. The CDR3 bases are TGTGCCAGCAGCTCCCCAGGGTTCGATGAGCAGTTCTTC.

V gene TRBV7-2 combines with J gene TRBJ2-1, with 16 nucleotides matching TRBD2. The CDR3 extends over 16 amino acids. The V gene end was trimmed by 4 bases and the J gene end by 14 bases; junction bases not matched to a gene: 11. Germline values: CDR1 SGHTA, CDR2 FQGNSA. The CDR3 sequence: CASSSPGLAGGRSKFF. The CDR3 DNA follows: TGTGCCAGCAGCTCGCCGGGACTAGCGGGGGGGCGGTCGAAGTTCTTC.